This record concerns one T cell receptor beta chain sequence. The data stem from a study of CD8 T cells in ankylosing spondylitis. The CDR3 sequence is 15 residues long. V shed 4 bases and J shed 2 bases, with 12 bases lying between them. CDR1 MGHRA and CDR2 YSYEKL come from the germline V gene. A quantitative 5'-RACE method, one with molecular barcodes, was used to make TCR beta libraries. TCRdb re-called the 5' RACE reads through MiXCR, storing one row per CDR3 protein. The table includes about 360,000 distinct CDR3 sequences, 20% to 25% detected once. The chain employs TRBV4-1 and TRBJ2-1; the D gene is possibly TRBD1 (6 bases). The sequencing sample was made of blood, either unsorted or a sorted T cell fraction (not recorded which). The clonotype was recovered from a male donor with ankylosing spondylitis or in good health (not recorded which). CDR3 sequence reads: CASSLTTGAYNEQFF. The CDR3, as DNA: TGCGCCAGCAGCCTAACGACAGGTGCCTACAATGAGCAGTTCTTC.